The 17 T cell receptor beta chains below were found in one sample sequenced in a study of blood T cell repertoires in COVID-19. Data came from immunoSEQ multiplex PCR; TCRdb stores just in-frame clones and leaves some out. Altogether about 67,000 clones are present, 70% to 85% being singletons, with the ten largest covering roughly 39%. Input material: peripheral blood. Receptors were obtained from a human donor in a cohort sampled during active COVID-19.

The chain couples TRBV28 to TRBJ1-2; 8 nucleotides agree with TRBD1. J gave up 8 bases and V 3 bases, and 20 bases lay outside the gene matches. Germline CDR1 is MDHEN and CDR2 is SYDVKM. The length of the CDR3 is 18 residues. The CDR3 spells CASSFSPGGRVLRQGYTF. The CDR3 DNA follows: TGTGCCAGCAGTTTTAGTCCAGGGGGCAGGGTTTTGCGTCAGGGCTACACCTTC.

The chain joins TRBV4-2 to TRBJ1-1, with no clear D. Trimming stripped 1 base from V and 0 bases from J, with 6 bases between. The CDR3 spans 14 residues. Looked up from germline, CDR1 is LGHNA and CDR2 is YNFKEQ. The CDR3 spells CASSQGILNTEAFF. DNA for the CDR3: TGTGCCAGCAGCCAAGGTATTCTGAACACTGAAGCTTTCTTT.

The V call is TRBV5-1, the J call TRBJ2-1; a possible D gene is TRBD1 (6 bases). V was clipped by 0 bases and J by 5 bases, with 12 bases between them. The CDR3 is 15 residues long. Germline V gives CDR1 SGHRS, CDR2 YFSETQ. DNA for the CDR3: TGCGCCAGCAGCTTGGGCGATAACAGGGACAATGAGCAGTTCTTC. Its translation is CASSLGDNRDNEQFF.

This rearrangement joins TRBV11-3 to TRBJ1-1; D gene unclear. The CDR3 runs to 11 residues. Germline CDR1 reads SGHNT; CDR2 reads YENEEA. V shed 1 base and J shed 7 bases, with 4 bases lying between them. The CDR3 reads CASSLAGEAFF. The CDR3 coding sequence is TGTGCCAGCAGCTTAGCAGGTGAAGCTTTCTTT.

The rearrangement uses TRBV11-3 and TRBJ2-1; 7 positions match TRBD1. Germline loops: CDR1 SGHNT, CDR2 YENEEA. The CDR3 runs 14 residues. With V trimmed by 5 bases and J by 6 bases, 7 bases remained unmatched. CDR3 protein: CASSPRTGPNEQFF. In DNA, the CDR3 is TGTGCCAGCAGCCCCCGGACAGGCCCCAATGAGCAGTTCTTC.

The J gene is TRBJ2-1, the V gene TRBV5-1; no clear D. The germline V gene has CDR1 SGHRS and CDR2 YFSETQ. CDR3 length equals 12 residues. The V end lost 0 bases, the J end lost 9 bases, and 7 bases lay between the germline ends. In nucleotides, the CDR3 is TGCGCCAGCAGCTTGGGTATCGGTGAGCAGTTCTTC. It yields the protein CASSLGIGEQFF.

The chain uses TRBV7-3 and TRBJ2-2; D may be TRBD1 (5 bases). V dropped 4 bases and J dropped 0 bases, with 9 bases sitting between them. Germline V gives CDR1 SGHTA, CDR2 FQGTGA. The CDR3 consists of 15 residues. CDR3 protein: CASSSQVTNTGELFF. CDR3 bases: TGTGCCAGCAGCTCACAGGTGACGAACACCGGGGAGCTGTTTTTT.

V and J are TRBV5-1 and TRBJ1-5, with TRBD1 as a possible D gene (6 bases). This CDR3 spans 14 amino acids. From germline, CDR1 is SGHRS and CDR2 YFSETQ. V was pared by 1 base and J by 7 bases, with 12 bases between. CDR3 nucleotides: TGCGCCAGCAGCTTGCGGCCAGGGGAGCAGCCCCAGCATTTT. It yields the protein CASSLRPGEQPQHF.

The rearrangement links TRBV11-2 to TRBJ2-1; 11 positions match TRBD2. The CDR3 has 17 amino acids. CDR1 is SGHAT, CDR2 FQNNGV, per germline. With 5 bases clipped from V and 2 bases from J, the junction kept 8 bases outside the gene matches. The CDR3 reads CASSQVTSGGPYNEQFF. The CDR3 coding sequence is TGTGCCAGCAGCCAAGTTACTAGCGGGGGCCCCTACAATGAGCAGTTCTTC. The complete variable domain, with remaining parts taken from reference TRBV11-2 and TRBJ2-1, reads EAGVAQSPRYKIIEKRQSVAFWCNPISGHATLYWYQQILGQGPKLLIQFQNNGVVDDSQLPKDRFSAERLKGVDSTLKIQPAKLEDSAVYLCASSQVTSGGPYNEQFFGPGTRLTVL.

The rearrangement links TRBV11-2 to TRBJ2-6; D perhaps matches TRBD2 (5 bases). This CDR3 comprises 13 residues. CDR1 and CDR2 from the germline V gene are SGHAT and FQNNGV. V was clipped by 2 bases and J by 12 bases, with 11 bases between them. As DNA, the CDR3 is TGTGCCAGCAGCTTACGAGGGAAAGTCGTCCTGACTTTC. Encoded protein: CASSLRGKVVLTF.

This chain connects TRBV7-3 to TRBJ1-1; 7 positions agree with TRBD1. The CDR3 consists of 14 residues. Germline lookup yields CDR1 SGHTA and CDR2 FQGTGA. The junction had 8 bases not matched to a gene; V was cut back by 5 bases and J by 5 bases. The CDR3 loop is CASSLTGVGTEAFF. The DNA of the CDR3 is TGTGCCAGCAGCCTCACAGGGGTGGGGACTGAAGCTTTCTTT.

The V call is TRBV23-1, the J call TRBJ1-1; D remains unclear. TRBV23-1 is placed among ORFs of uncertain function. Trimming removed 2 bases at V and 1 base at J, with 11 bases between. The CDR3 consists of 15 residues. CDR3 sequence reads: CASSQADDKNTEAFF. The CDR3 DNA reads as TGCGCCAGCAGTCAAGCCGATGACAAGAACACTGAAGCTTTCTTT.

The V gene is TRBV6-1, the J gene TRBJ1-2; possible D gene TRBD1, 5 bases. The CDR3 loop spans 13 amino acids. CDR1 and CDR2 (germline): MNHNS, SASEGT. Trimming cost V 8 bases and J 4 bases, with 14 bases left between them. The CDR3 DNA reads as TGTGCCAGCGGACACGACGTAATCTATGGCTACACCTTC. It encodes CASGHDVIYGYTF.

The chain links TRBV11-2 to TRBJ1-1; 10 bases agree with TRBD1. Germline V CDR1 and CDR2: SGHAT, FQNNGV. The V gene end was trimmed by 7 bases and the J gene end by 1 base; junction bases not matched to a gene: 12. The CDR3 contains 17 residues. In DNA form, the CDR3 reads TGTGCCAGCACAACCCGGGACAGGGGCTTAAGGAACACTGAAGCTTTCTTT. Protein product: CASTTRDRGLRNTEAFF.

The chain carries TRBV6-4 and TRBJ2-3, with D maybe TRBD2 (5 bases). The CDR3 contains 14 residues. The V end lost 2 bases, the J end lost 3 bases, and 9 bases lay between the germline ends. CDR1 is MRHNA, CDR2 SNTAGT, per germline. The CDR3 DNA is TGTGCCAGCAGTGACGTCCCGGGGACAGATACGCAGTATTTT. It encodes CASSDVPGTDTQYF.

This CDR3 reads CASSPRVAGTDTQYF. In DNA form, the CDR3 reads TGTGCCAGCTCACCACGGGTAGCTGGCACAGATACGCAGTATTTT. The J gene is TRBJ2-3, the V gene TRBV18; D uncertain. This CDR3 region has 15 residues. Germline CDR1 reads KGHSH; CDR2 reads LQKENI. Trimming took off 1 base at V and 1 base at J, with 9 bases between the two ends.

CDR3 in amino acids: CASSFRGGELFF. CDR3 DNA: TGTGCCAGCAGCTTTCGAGGCGGGGAGCTGTTTTTT. This sequence joins TRBV11-2 and TRBJ2-2; D call uncertain. This CDR3 spans 12 amino acids. Trimming removed 3 bases from V and 7 bases from J, with 6 bases in between. The germline CDR1 and CDR2 sequences are SGHAT and FQNNGV.